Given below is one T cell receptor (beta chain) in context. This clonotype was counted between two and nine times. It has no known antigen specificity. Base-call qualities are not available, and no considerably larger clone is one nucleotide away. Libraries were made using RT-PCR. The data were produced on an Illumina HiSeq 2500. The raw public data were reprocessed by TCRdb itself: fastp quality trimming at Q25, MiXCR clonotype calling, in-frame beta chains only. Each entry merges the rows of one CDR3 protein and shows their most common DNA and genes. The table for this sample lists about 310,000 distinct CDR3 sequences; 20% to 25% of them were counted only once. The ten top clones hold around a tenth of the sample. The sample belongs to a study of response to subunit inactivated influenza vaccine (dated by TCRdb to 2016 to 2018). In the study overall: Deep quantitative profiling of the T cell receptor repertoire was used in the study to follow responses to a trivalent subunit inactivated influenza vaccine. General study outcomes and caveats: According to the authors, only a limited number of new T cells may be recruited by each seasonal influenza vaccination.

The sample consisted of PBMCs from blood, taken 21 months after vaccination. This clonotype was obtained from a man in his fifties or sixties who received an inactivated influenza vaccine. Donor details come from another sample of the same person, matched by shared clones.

CDR3 region: CASSLIRPPSTDTQYF. The DNA reads TGTGCCAGCAGTTTAATCCGGCCCCCTAGCACAGATACGCAGTATTTT. The rearrangement joined TRBV12-3 or TRBV12-4 to TRBJ2-3; there is no confident call for the D gene. There are 16 amino acids in the CDR3, from cysteine to phenylalanine inclusive. The entry retains the CDR3 DNA only, 48 bases that are in frame from base 1. The junction carries 12 bases between V and J, which are trimmed by 2 bases and 0 bases respectively.